This record concerns one T cell receptor beta chain sequence. Its antigen is unknown. This sample is drawn from a study of shared clonotypes between healthy human individuals. Broader study findings: How much donors shared clonotypes was expected to be affected by sequencing depth.

Those who donated, Caucasian adults without exception, all lived in Nashville, Tennessee. Samples left unsorted employed roughly 90 million PBMCs for genomic DNA. Each subset's genomic DNA was split evenly across several immunoSEQ plates. Method: immunoSEQ multiplex PCR; TCRdb's copy keeps in-frame clones and lacks some. The sample has 450,000 to 500,000 clones, around 79% seen once. Between the trimmed V and J ends, which lost 5 bases and 0 bases, there was a span of 12 bases. CDR1 is SEHNR and CDR2 is FQNEAQ in the germline V gene (reference sequence). The CDR3 covers 15 residues. The sequenced material came from PBMCs. The gene calls are TRBV7-9 and TRBJ2-3; D might be TRBD2 (5 bases). This sequence was found in a woman between 40 and 55 years old in good health. Some clones in this sample may be carry-over from other donors' samples. The CDR3 reads CASSIKRTSTDTQYF. DNA for the CDR3: TGTGCCAGCAGCATTAAGAGGACTAGCACAGATACGCAGTATTTT.